The rows below give T cell receptor beta chains drawn from one sample of a study of blood T cell repertoires in COVID-19. Assay: immunoSEQ multiplex PCR; the TCRdb copy retains only in-frame clones and omits some. The profile shows around 190,000 clones, about 83% of them singletons. Material: PBMCs or T cells enriched from blood (not recorded which). These receptors originate from a woman aged 25 to 39 who had been exposed to COVID-19. CDR3s include the opening cysteine and the closing phenylalanine or tryptophan. Each record gives: clone size, D gene, J gene, V gene, CDR3 DNA, CDR3 protein. D genes are given only for firm matches. Some rows mark clone size as missing; the rest say once, few, many or name a class of expanded clone.

NA | NA | TRBJ2-2 | TRBV12-3/TRBV12-4 | TGTGCCGGTGGAGGAGACACCGGGGAGCTGTTTTTT | CAGGGDTGELFF
NA | TRBD1 | TRBJ2-7 | TRBV7-9 | TGTGCCAGCAGCCCGGGACAGGGAACCGAGCAGTACTTC | CASSPGQGTEQYF
NA | NA | TRBJ2-1 | TRBV4-1 | TGCGCCAGCAGCCAAGATAACGGTGAGCAGTTCTTC | CASSQDNGEQFF
NA | NA | TRBJ1-2 | TRBV4-1 | TGCGCCAGCAGCCATAGGGAACAGGTTCCTGGTTATGGCTACACCTTC | CASSHREQVPGYGYTF
NA | NA | TRBJ1-2 | TRBV19 | TGTGCCAGTAGTATAGGAGCCCTTAGCTATGGCTACACCTTC | CASSIGALSYGYTF
NA | TRBD1 | TRBJ1-2 | TRBV27 | TGTGCCAGCAGTTTCTTCCCCCACAGGGGGAGGGATGGCTACACCTTC | CASSFFPHRGRDGYTF
NA | NA | TRBJ2-1 | TRBV7-9 | TGTGCCAGCAGCTTAATCGGGGTTGAGCAGTTCTTC | CASSLIGVEQFF
NA | NA | TRBJ1-4 | TRBV3-1/TRBV3-2 | TGTGCCAGCAGCCAATACAGAGAAAAACTGTTTTTT | CASSQYREKLFF
NA | NA | TRBJ1-1 | TRBV21-1 | TGTGCCAGCAGCAAAGGGCGACAGAGGGACATGAACACTGAAGCTTTCTTT | CASSKGRQRDMNTEAFF
NA | TRBD2 | TRBJ2-7 | TRBV9 | TGTGCCAGCAGCGAGCCGCTAGCGGGGGACGACGGAGAGCAGTACTTC | CASSEPLAGDDGEQYF
NA | NA | TRBJ1-3 | TRBV18 | TGTGCCAGCTCAGCATCCGGGACGGGGGTTGGAAACACCATATATTTT | CASSASGTGVGNTIYF
NA | TRBD1 | TRBJ1-3 | TRBV3-1/TRBV3-2 | TGTGCCAGCAGCCAAGCTCCAGGGGGCTCAGGAAACACCATATATTTT | CASSQAPGGSGNTIYF
NA | TRBD1 | TRBJ2-7 | TRBV5-1 | TGCGCCAGCAGCGCATCCGGGACAGGGATAGTTGGCGAGCAGTACTTC | CASSASGTGIVGEQYF
NA | NA | TRBJ1-5 | TRBV4-1 | TGCGCCAGCAGCCAAGGGCCACAGTATAGCAATCAGCCCCAGCATTTT | CASSQGPQYSNQPQHF
NA | TRBD1 | TRBJ2-7 | TRBV11-2 | TGTGCCAGCAGCACAAAAAGACAGGGGGGTTCCTACGAGCAGTACTTC | CASSTKRQGGSYEQYF
NA | TRBD1 | TRBJ2-5 | TRBV11-2 | TGTGCCAGCAACCAGGACAGGGACCCGGAGACCCAGTACTTC | CASNQDRDPETQYF
once | NA | TRBJ2-7 | TRBV5-1 | TGCGCCAGCAGCTTGCTGGGCAGGGCCGACGAGCAGTACTTC | CASSLLGRADEQYF
NA | NA | TRBJ1-1 | TRBV2 | TGTGCCAGCAGGACCGGACTGACGAACACTGAAGCTTTCTTT | CASRTGLTNTEAFF
NA | NA | TRBJ1-4 | TRBV4-3 | TGCGCCAGCAGCCAAGATTGGACAGTTAATGAAAAACTGTTTTTT | CASSQDWTVNEKLFF
NA | NA | TRBJ1-1 | TRBV20-1 | TGCAGTGCTAGAGGGGTAGGGGATGGTTTCTTT | CSARGVGDGFF
NA | TRBD1 | TRBJ2-2 | TRBV18 | TGTGCCAGCTCCCCTAGAGGGGGCCCTGGGAACACCGGGGAGCTGTTTTTT | CASSPRGGPGNTGELFF
NA | NA | TRBJ1-4 | TRBV19 | TGTGCCAGTAAAAGTTCGGGCGTTCCAGGGGAAAAACTGTTTTTT | CASKSSGVPGEKLFF
once | NA | TRBJ1-4 | TRBV4-1 | TGCGCCAGCAGCGAATCGGGAACTAATGAAAAACTGTTTTTT | CASSESGTNEKLFF
once | NA | TRBJ2-2 | TRBV19 | TGTGCCAGTAGTCCCCTCGACAGGTCTGGTACCGGGGAGCTGTTTTTT | CASSPLDRSGTGELFF
NA | NA | TRBJ1-4 | TRBV5-6 | TGTGCCAGCAGCGAATCAGGGTGGGAAAAACTGTTTTTT | CASSESGWEKLFF
NA | TRBD1 | TRBJ1-1 | TRBV6-5 | TGTGCCAGCAGTTACGGATGGGACAGGGGTTCGGGTGAAGCTTTCTTT | CASSYGWDRGSGEAFF
NA | TRBD2 | TRBJ2-5 | TRBV7-6 | TGTGCCAGCAGCTTAGCCCGACTAGCGCCCGAAGGGGAGACCCAGTACTTC | CASSLARLAPEGETQYF
NA | NA | TRBJ1-1 | TRBV6-1 | TGTGCCAGCAGTGACACGGGGGACACTGAAGCTTTCTTT | CASSDTGDTEAFF
NA | NA | TRBJ1-4 | TRBV4-1 | TGCGCCAGCAGCCAGAGCCCGGGTACTAATGAAAAACTGTTTTTT | CASSQSPGTNEKLFF
NA | TRBD2 | TRBJ2-5 | TRBV9 | TGTGCCAGCAGCGTCGGGACTAGCGGGGGGGCCAAAGAGACCCAGTACTTC | CASSVGTSGGAKETQYF
NA | NA | TRBJ2-5 | TRBV18 | TGTGCCAGCTCACCACCAATCGGGTCGGAGACCCAGTACTTC | CASSPPIGSETQYF
NA | NA | TRBJ1-4 | TRBV4-1 | TGCGCCAGCAGCCAAGGGTCAGGGACACAAGCTAATGAAAAACTGTTTTTT | CASSQGSGTQANEKLFF
NA | NA | TRBJ1-4 | TRBV4-2 | TGTGCCAGCAGCCAACCCGTACAGGTTGGGGCAACTAATGAAAAACTGTTTTTT | CASSQPVQVGATNEKLFF
NA | NA | TRBJ1-1 | TRBV6-5 | TGTGCCAGCACCGGACAGATGAACACTGAAGCTTTCTTT | CASTGQMNTEAFF
NA | TRBD2 | TRBJ2-7 | TRBV7-9 | TGTGCCAGCAGCTTTCTTGATAGCGGGGCCTCCTACGAGCAGTACTTC | CASSFLDSGASYEQYF
NA | NA | TRBJ2-2 | TRBV7-7 | TGTGCTAGCAGCTTGAGTACCCCGAACACCGGGGAGCTGTTTTTT | CASSLSTPNTGELFF
NA | TRBD1 | TRBJ2-2 | TRBV5-1 | TGCGCCAGCAGCGATCCGGGACAGGGAGTTTCCGGGGAGCTGTTTTTT | CASSDPGQGVSGELFF
NA | NA | TRBJ1-1 | TRBV9 | TGTGCCAGCAGCGACACAATCAGGAAGAACACTGAAGCTTTCTTT | CASSDTIRKNTEAFF
NA | TRBD1 | TRBJ2-7 | TRBV19 | TGTGCCAGTAGTGCAATCTCAGGGACAGCCGAGCAGTACTTC | CASSAISGTAEQYF
NA | NA | TRBJ1-5 | TRBV27 | TGTGCCAGCAGTCAACAGGGAGACTATCAGCCCCAGCATTTT | CASSQQGDYQPQHF
NA | TRBD2 | TRBJ2-5 | TRBV5-1 | TGCGCCAGCAGTTCTGGGGTAGCGGGGGGCCAAGAGACCCAGTACTTC | CASSSGVAGGQETQYF
NA | TRBD1 | TRBJ2-1 | TRBV7-3 | TGTGCCAGCAGCTTAGGGACAGGCTCCTACAATGAGCAGTTCTTC | CASSLGTGSYNEQFF
NA | TRBD2 | TRBJ2-7 | TRBV7-6 | TGTGCCAGCAGCTCTGGGACTAGCGGTGCGAGCTCCTACGAGCAGTACTTC | CASSSGTSGASSYEQYF
NA | TRBD1 | TRBJ1-2 | TRBV27 | TGTGCCAGCAGTTTTTCCAGACAGGGGCTCGGCTACACCTTC | CASSFSRQGLGYTF
NA | NA | TRBJ1-1 | TRBV10-3 | TGTGCCATCAGTGAACCTGGACTCCTGAACACTGAAGCTTTCTTT | CAISEPGLLNTEAFF
NA | NA | TRBJ1-4 | TRBV2 | TGTGCCAGCAGTCCCCGACAGATTTCAACTAATGAAAAACTGTTTTTT | CASSPRQISTNEKLFF
NA | NA | TRBJ1-6 | TRBV10-3 | TGTGCCATCAGTGAGACGGCCGGCGGGTCACCCCTCCACTTT | CAISETAGGSPLHF
once | NA | TRBJ1-2 | TRBV3-1/TRBV3-2 | TGTGCCAGCAGCCAAGATAGTAGGGGCCTCCATGGCTACACCTTC | CASSQDSRGLHGYTF
NA | TRBD1 | TRBJ1-2 | TRBV6-6 | TGTGCCAGCTGGGACAGGGTTAACTATGGCTACACCTTC | CASWDRVNYGYTF
NA | TRBD1 | TRBJ1-5 | TRBV3-1/TRBV3-2 | TGTGCCAGCAGCCGGAGGCAGGGGGACAATCAGCCCCAGCATTTT | CASSRRQGDNQPQHF
NA | NA | TRBJ1-2 | TRBV18 | TGTGCCAGCTCATCTGAGACAGGCCCCTATGGCTACACCTTC | CASSSETGPYGYTF